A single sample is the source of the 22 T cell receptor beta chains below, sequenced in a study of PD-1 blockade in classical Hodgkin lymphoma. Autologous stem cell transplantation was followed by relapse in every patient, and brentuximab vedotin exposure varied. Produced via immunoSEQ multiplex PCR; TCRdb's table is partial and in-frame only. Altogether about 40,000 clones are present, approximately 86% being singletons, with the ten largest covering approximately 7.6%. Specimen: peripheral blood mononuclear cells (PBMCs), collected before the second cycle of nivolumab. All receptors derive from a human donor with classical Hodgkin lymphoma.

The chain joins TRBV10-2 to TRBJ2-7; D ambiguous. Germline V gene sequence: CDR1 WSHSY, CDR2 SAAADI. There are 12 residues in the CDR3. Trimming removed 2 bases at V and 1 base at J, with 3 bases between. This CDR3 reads CASSEPSYEQYF. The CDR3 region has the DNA TGCGCCAGCAGTGAGCCATCCTACGAGCAGTACTTC.

CDR3 residues: CASSLAGATDTQYF. CDR3 nucleotide sequence: TGTGCCAGCAGTTTAGCGGGGGCCACAGATACGCAGTATTTT. The genes are TRBV28 and TRBJ2-3; the D gene is possibly TRBD2 (7 bases). V dropped 2 bases and J dropped 2 bases, with 8 bases sitting between them. CDR3 length: 14 amino acids. Germline V gives CDR1 MDHEN, CDR2 SYDVKM. Full variable domain (rest looked up from reference TRBV28 and TRBJ2-3): DVKVTQSSRYLVKRTGEKVFLECVQDMDHENMFWYRQDPGLGLRLIYFSYDVKMKEKGDIPEGYSVSREKKERFSLILESASTNQTSMYLCASSLAGATDTQYFGPGTRLTVL.

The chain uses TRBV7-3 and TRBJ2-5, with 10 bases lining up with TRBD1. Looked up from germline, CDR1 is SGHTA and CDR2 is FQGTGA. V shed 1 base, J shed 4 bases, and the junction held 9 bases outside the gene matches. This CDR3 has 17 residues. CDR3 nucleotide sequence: TGTGCCAGCAGCTTAAGAGGTTCGGGACAGGGGCGAGAGACCCAGTACTTC. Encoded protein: CASSLRGSGQGRETQYF.

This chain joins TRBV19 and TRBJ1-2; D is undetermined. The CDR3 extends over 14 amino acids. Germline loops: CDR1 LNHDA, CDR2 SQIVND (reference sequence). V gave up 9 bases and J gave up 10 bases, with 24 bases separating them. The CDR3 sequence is CASSSGMTWIFYTF. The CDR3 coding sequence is TGTGCCAGCTCCAGTGGTATGACTTGGATATTCTACACCTTC.

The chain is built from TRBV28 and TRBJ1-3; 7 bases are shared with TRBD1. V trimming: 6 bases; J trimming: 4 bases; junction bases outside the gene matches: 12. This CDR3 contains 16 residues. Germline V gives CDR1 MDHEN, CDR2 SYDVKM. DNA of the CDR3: TGTGCCAGCAGCCCACAGGGGTTGAGTATAGGAAACACCATATATTTT. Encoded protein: CASSPQGLSIGNTIYF.

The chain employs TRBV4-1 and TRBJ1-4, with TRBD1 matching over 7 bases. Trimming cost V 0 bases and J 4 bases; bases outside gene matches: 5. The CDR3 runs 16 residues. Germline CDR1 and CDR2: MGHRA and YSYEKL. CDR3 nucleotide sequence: TGCGCCAGCAGCCAAGATCCGGGACAGATTAATGAAAAACTGTTTTTT. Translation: CASSQDPGQINEKLFF.

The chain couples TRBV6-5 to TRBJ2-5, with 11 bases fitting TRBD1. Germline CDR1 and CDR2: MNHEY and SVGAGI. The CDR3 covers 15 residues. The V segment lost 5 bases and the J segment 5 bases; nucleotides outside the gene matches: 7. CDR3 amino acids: CASSPRTGGRETQYF. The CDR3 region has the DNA TGTGCCAGCAGTCCACGGACAGGGGGCAGGGAGACCCAGTACTTC.

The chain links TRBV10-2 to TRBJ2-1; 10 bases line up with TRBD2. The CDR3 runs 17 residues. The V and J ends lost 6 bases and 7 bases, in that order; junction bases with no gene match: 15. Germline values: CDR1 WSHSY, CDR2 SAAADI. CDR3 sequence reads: CASSAPSAGGPGNEQFF. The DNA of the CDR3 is TGCGCCAGCAGCGCTCCGTCAGCGGGAGGGCCCGGGAATGAGCAGTTCTTC.

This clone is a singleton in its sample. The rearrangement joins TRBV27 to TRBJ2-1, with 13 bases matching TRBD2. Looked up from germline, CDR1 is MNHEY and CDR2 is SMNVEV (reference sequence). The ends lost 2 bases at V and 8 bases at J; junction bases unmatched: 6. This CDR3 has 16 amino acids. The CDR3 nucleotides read TGTGCCAGCAGTTTAGGACTAGCGGGAGTTGGGTATGAGCAGTTCTTC. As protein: CASSLGLAGVGYEQFF.

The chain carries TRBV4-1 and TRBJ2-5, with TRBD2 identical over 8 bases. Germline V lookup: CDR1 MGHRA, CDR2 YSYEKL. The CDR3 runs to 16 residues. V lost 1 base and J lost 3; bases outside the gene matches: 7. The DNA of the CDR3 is TGCGCCAGCAGCCAAGCAGCGGGAGTATTAAAAGAGACCCAGTACTTC. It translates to CASSQAAGVLKETQYF.

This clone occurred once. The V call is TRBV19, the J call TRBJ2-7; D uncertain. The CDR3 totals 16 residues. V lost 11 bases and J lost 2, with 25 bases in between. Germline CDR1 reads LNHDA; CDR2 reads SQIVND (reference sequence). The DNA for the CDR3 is TGTGCCTATACCCCACACCCCCGGTTGAGGACCTACGAGCAGTACTTC. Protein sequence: CAYTPHPRLRTYEQYF.

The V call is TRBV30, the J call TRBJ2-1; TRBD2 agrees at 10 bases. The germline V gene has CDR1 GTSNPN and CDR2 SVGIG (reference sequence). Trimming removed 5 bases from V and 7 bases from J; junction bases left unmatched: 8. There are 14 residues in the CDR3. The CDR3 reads CAWSWASGSNEQFF. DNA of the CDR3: TGTGCCTGGTCGTGGGCTAGCGGGAGTAATGAGCAGTTCTTC. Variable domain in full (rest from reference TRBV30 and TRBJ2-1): SQTIHQWPATLVQPVGSPLSLECTVEGTSNPNLYWYRQAAGRGLQLLFYSVGIGQISSEVPQNLSASRPQDRQFILSSKKLLLSDSGFYLCAWSWASGSNEQFFGPGTRLTVL.

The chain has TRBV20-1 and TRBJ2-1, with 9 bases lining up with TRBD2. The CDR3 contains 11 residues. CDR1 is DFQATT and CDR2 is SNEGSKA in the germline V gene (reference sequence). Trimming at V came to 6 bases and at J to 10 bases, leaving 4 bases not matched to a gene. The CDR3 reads CSAMTSGEQFF. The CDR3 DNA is TGCAGTGCCATGACTAGCGGAGAGCAGTTCTTC.

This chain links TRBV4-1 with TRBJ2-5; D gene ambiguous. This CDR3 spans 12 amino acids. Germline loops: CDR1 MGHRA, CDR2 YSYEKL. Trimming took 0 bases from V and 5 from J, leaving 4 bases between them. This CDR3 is CASSQDLETQYF. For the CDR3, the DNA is TGCGCCAGCAGCCAAGATCTCGAGACCCAGTACTTC.

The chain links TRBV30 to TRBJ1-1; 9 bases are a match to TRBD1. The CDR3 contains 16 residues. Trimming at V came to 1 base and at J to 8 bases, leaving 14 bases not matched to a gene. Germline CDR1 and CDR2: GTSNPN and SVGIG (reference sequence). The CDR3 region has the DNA TGTGCCTGGAGTGGGAGAGACAGGGGGGCTTTCGTCGAAGCTTTCTTT. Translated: CAWSGRDRGAFVEAFF. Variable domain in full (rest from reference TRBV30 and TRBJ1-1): SQTIHQWPATLVQPVGSPLSLECTVEGTSNPNLYWYRQAAGRGLQLLFYSVGIGQISSEVPQNLSASRPQDRQFILSSKKLLLSDSGFYLCAWSGRDRGAFVEAFFGQGTRLTVV.

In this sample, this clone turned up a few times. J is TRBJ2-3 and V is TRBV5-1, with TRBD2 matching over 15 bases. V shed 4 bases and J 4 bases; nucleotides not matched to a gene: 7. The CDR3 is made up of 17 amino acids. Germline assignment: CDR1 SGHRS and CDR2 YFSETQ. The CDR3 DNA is TGCGCCAGCAGCCTAACCGGACTAGCGGGAGGGGCAGATACGCAGTATTTT. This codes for CASSLTGLAGGADTQYF.

CDR3 DNA: TGTGCCAGCAGCGTAGGGGGGTACTACGAGCAGTACTTC. This codes for CASSVGGYYEQYF. The chain carries TRBV9 and TRBJ2-7; possibly TRBD1 or TRBD2 for D (5 bases each). The germline V and J ends were trimmed by 0 bases and 3 bases, with 7 bases remaining between them. This CDR3 has 13 residues. Germline V CDR1 and CDR2: SGDLS, YYNGEE.

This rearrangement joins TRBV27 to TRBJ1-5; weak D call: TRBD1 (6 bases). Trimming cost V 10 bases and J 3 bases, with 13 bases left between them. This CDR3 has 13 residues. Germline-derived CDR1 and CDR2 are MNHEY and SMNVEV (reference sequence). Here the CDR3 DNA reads TGTGCCACATCAGGGGTTCCCAATCAGCCCCAGCATTTT. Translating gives CATSGVPNQPQHF.

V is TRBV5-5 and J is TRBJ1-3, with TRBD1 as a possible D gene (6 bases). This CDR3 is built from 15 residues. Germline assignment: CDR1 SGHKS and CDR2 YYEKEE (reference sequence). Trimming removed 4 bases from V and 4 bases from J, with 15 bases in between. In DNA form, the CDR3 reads TGTGCCAGCAGCCCCGGGGGGGCTGGAGGAAACACCATATATTTT. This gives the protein CASSPGGAGGNTIYF.

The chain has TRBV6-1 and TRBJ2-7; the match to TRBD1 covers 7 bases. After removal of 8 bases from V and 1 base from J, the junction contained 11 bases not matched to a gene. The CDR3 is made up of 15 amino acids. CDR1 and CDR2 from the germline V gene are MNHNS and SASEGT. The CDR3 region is CASYTLGGGSYEQYF. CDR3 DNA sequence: TGTGCCAGCTATACCTTAGGGGGCGGTTCCTACGAGCAGTACTTC.

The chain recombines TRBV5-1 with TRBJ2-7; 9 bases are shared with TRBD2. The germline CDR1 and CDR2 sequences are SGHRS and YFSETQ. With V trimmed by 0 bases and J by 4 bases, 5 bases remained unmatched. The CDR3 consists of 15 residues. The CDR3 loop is CASSLAVSGSYEQYF. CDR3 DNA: TGCGCCAGCAGCTTGGCTGTTAGCGGGAGTTACGAGCAGTACTTC. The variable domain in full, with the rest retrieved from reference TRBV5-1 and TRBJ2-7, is KAGVTQTPRYLIKTRGQQVTLSCSPISGHRSVSWYQQTPGQGLQFLFEYFSETQRNKGNFPGRFSGRQFSNSRSEMNVSTLELGDSALYLCASSLAVSGSYEQYFGPGTRLTVT.

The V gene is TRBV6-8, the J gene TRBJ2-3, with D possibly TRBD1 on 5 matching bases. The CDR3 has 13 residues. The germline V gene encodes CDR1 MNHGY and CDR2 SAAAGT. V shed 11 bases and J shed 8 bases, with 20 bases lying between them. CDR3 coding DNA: TGTGCCGGGGCCCCTGTAGTCGTCCGTACGCAGTATTTT. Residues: CAGAPVVVRTQYF.